The clone carrying this TCR beta chain was seen at least ten times. Its antigen is unidentified. One entry per CDR3 protein, called by TCRdb with MiXCR from the 5' RACE reads. The profile shows hundreds of thousands of distinct CDR3 sequences, around 4.9% of them singletons. This record belongs to a study of T cells after yellow fever vaccination. Study summary: It was SMART-Seq v4 Ultra Low Input that prepared the fractions with low cell numbers. Findings and caveats of the study: Abundant clonotypes from the bulk population could have been carried over as contaminants into FACS-sorted repertoires.

The V and J ends lost 7 bases and 6 bases respectively, with 15 bases between them. Germline V CDR1 and CDR2: MNHEY, SVGAGI. The CDR3 is 14 residues long. This TCR derives from a man aged 18 to 30 who received the YFV17D yellow fever vaccine. The V and J genes are TRBV6-5 and TRBJ2-2; D gene uncertain. Source: CD4+ T cells sorted from PBMCs, taken on the day of the yellow fever booster vaccination. CDR3 loop: CASNPVRRPGELFF. The DNA of the CDR3 is TGTGCCAGCAATCCCGTTCGAAGACCCGGGGAGCTGTTTTTT.